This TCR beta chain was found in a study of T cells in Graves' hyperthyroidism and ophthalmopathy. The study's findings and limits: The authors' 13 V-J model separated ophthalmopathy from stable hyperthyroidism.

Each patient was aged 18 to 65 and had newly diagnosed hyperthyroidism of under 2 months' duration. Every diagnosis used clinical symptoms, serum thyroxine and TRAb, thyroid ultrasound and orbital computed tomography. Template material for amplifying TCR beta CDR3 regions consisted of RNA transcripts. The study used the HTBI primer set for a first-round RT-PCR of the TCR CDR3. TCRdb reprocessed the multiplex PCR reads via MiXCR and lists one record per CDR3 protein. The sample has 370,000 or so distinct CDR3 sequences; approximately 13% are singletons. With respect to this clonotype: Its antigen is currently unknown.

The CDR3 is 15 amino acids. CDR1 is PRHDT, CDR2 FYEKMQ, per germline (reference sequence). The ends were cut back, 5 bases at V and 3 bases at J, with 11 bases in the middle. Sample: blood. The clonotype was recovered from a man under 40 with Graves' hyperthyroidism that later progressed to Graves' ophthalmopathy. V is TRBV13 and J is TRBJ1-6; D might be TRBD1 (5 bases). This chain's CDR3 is CASSARVSYNSPLHF. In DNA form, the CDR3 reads TGTGCCAGCAGCGCCAGGGTGAGCTATAATTCACCCCTCCACTTT.